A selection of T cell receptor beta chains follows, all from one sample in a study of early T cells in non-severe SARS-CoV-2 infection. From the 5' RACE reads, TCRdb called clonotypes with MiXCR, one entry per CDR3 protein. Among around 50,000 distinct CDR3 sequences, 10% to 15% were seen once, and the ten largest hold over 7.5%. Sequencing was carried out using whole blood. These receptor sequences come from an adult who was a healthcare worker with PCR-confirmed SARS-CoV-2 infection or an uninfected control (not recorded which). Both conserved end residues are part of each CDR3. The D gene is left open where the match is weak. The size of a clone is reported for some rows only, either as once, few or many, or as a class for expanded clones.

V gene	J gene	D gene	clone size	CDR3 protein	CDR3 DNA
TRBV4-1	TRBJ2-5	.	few	CASSQGRQETQYF	TGCGCCAGCAGCCAGGGGCGCCAAGAGACCCAGTACTTC
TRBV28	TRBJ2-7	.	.	CASSGSGTARPYEQYF	TGTGCCAGCAGTGGATCCGGGACGGCACGTCCCTACGAGCAGTACTTC
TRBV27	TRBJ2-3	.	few	CASSSSRGTDTQYF	TGTGCCAGCAGTTCTTCTAGGGGCACAGATACGCAGTATTTT
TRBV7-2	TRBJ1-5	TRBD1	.	CASSLWGRQGASQPQHF	TGTGCCAGCAGCTTATGGGGGCGGCAGGGGGCGTCTCAGCCCCAGCATTTT
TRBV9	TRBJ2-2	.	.	CASSVVGKGITGELFF	TGTGCCAGCAGCGTAGTCGGGAAGGGAATAACCGGGGAGCTGTTTTTT
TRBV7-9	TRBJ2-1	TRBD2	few	CASSSLSGGPGEQFF	TGTGCCAGCAGCTCCCTCTCGGGAGGGCCTGGTGAGCAGTTCTTC
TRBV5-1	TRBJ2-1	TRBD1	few	CASNQYRGRSNEQFF	TGCGCCAGCAACCAGTACAGGGGGCGCAGCAATGAGCAGTTCTTC
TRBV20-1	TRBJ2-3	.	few	CSARATGIDTQYF	TGCAGTGCTAGAGCCACGGGGATAGATACGCAGTATTTT
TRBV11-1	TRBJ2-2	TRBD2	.	CASSRLAGVLGELFF	TGTGCCAGCAGCAGACTAGCGGGAGTCCTCGGGGAGCTGTTTTTT
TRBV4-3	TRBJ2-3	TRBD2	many	CASSRGAGAGTDTQYF	TGCGCCAGCAGCCGAGGAGCGGGAGCCGGCACAGATACGCAGTATTTT
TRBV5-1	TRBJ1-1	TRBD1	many	CASSLRTGKNTEAFF	TGCGCCAGCAGCTTACGGACAGGGAAGAACACTGAAGCTTTCTTT
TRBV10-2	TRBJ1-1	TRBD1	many	CASSGRTGEDTEAFF	TGCGCCAGCAGTGGCCGGACAGGGGAGGACACTGAAGCTTTCTTT
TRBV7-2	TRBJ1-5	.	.	CASSLRSGPNQPQHF	TGTGCCAGCAGCCTAAGGTCAGGGCCCAATCAGCCCCAGCATTTT
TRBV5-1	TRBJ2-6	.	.	CASSLAVAGANVLTF	TGCGCCAGCAGCTTGGCCGTCGCTGGGGCCAACGTCCTGACTTTC
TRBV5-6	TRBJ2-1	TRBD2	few	CASSSHGLAGSYNEQFF	TGTGCCAGCAGCTCCCATGGACTAGCAGGTTCCTACAATGAGCAGTTCTTC
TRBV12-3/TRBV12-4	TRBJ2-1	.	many	CASSRTSNEQFF	TGTGCCAGCAGCCGTACTAGCAATGAGCAGTTCTTC
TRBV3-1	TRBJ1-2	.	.	CASSPGRYGYTF	TGTGCCAGCAGCCCCGGACGGTATGGCTACACCTTC
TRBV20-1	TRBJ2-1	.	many	CSAPRRMGNEQFF	TGCAGTGCCCCCCGTCGGATGGGTAATGAGCAGTTCTTC
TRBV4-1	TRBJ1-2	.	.	CASSLSPAGESYGYTF	TGCGCCAGCAGCCTCTCGCCGGCAGGGGAGTCCTATGGCTACACCTTC
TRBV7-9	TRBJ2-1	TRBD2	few	CASLREVRDEQFF	TGTGCCAGCTTGCGGGAGGTGAGGGATGAGCAGTTCTTC
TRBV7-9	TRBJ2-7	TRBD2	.	CASSPRVASGAAYEQYF	TGTGCCAGCAGCCCTAGGGTGGCTAGCGGGGCTGCCTACGAGCAGTACTTC
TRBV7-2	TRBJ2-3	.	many	CASSPSSSDTQYF	TGTGCCAGCAGCCCTAGCTCTTCAGATACGCAGTATTTT
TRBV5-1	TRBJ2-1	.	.	CASSRGERANEQFF	TGCGCCAGCAGCCGGGGAGAGCGGGCCAATGAGCAGTTCTTC
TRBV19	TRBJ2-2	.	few	CASSTGAGELFF	TGTGCCAGTAGTACAGGGGCCGGGGAGCTGTTTTTT
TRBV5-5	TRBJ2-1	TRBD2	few	CASSLIAGGPHEQFF	TGTGCCAGCAGCCTCATAGCGGGGGGGCCGCATGAGCAGTTCTTC
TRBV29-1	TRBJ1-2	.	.	CSALQEPSNYGYTF	TGCAGCGCTTTACAGGAACCCTCTAACTATGGCTACACCTTC
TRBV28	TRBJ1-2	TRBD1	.	CASSLTGTGGGYTF	TGTGCCAGCAGCCTTACGGGGACAGGGGGCGGCTACACCTTC
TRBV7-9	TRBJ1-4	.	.	CASSLRGTAEKLFF	TGTGCCAGCAGCTTAAGAGGGACTGCTGAAAAACTGTTTTTT
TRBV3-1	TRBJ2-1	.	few	CASSPTSQSYNEQFF	TGTGCCAGCAGCCCGACTAGTCAATCCTACAATGAGCAGTTCTTC
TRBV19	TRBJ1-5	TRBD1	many	CASSPQGAGQPQHF	TGTGCCAGTAGTCCACAGGGGGCCGGGCAGCCCCAGCATTTT
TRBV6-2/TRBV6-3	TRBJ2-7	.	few	CASSGTAHYEQYF	TGTGCCAGCAGTGGGACTGCGCACTACGAGCAGTACTTC
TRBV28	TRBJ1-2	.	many	CASSTSPGQRKGSGYTF	TGTGCCAGCAGTACCTCCCCCGGGCAGCGGAAAGGGAGCGGCTACACCTTC
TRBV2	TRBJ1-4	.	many	CASKPFNEKLFF	TGTGCCAGCAAGCCCTTCAATGAAAAACTGTTTTTT
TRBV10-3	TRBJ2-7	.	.	CAISADTYEQYF	TGTGCCATCAGTGCGGACACCTACGAGCAGTACTTC
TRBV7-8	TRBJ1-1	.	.	CASSEAWGGTEAFF	TGTGCCAGCAGCGAGGCGTGGGGAGGCACTGAAGCTTTCTTT
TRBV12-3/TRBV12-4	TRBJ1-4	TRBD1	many	CASRGQRNEKLFF	TGTGCCAGCCGGGGACAGCGTAATGAAAAACTGTTTTTT
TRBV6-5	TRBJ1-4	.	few	CASSSYDPEANEKLFF	TGTGCCAGCAGTTCTTACGACCCGGAGGCTAATGAAAAACTGTTTTTT
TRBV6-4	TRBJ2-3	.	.	CARTGTKSTDTQYF	TGTGCCAGGACCGGGACAAAGAGCACAGATACGCAGTATTTT
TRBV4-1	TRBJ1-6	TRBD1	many	CASSQRTGSSYNSPLHF	TGCGCCAGCAGCCAAAGGACAGGGAGCTCCTATAATTCACCCCTCCACTTT
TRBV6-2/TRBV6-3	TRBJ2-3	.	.	CASRYDWRDTQYF	TGTGCCAGCAGGTACGACTGGCGGGATACGCAGTATTTT
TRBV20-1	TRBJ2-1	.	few	CSAPRGGPYNEQFF	TGCAGTGCTCCTAGGGGTGGTCCCTACAATGAGCAGTTCTTC